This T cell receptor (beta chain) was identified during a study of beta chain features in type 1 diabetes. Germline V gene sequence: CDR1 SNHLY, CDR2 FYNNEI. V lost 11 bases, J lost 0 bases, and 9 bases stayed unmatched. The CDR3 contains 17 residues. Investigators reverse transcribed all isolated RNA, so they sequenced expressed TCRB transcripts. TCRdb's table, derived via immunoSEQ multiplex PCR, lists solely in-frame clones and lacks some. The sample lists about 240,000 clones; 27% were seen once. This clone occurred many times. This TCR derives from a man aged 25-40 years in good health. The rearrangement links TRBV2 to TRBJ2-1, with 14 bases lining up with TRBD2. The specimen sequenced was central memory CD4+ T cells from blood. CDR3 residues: CAVRRTSGRTSYNEQFF. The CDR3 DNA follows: TGTGCCGTACGCCGGACTAGCGGGAGGACCTCCTACAATGAGCAGTTCTTC.